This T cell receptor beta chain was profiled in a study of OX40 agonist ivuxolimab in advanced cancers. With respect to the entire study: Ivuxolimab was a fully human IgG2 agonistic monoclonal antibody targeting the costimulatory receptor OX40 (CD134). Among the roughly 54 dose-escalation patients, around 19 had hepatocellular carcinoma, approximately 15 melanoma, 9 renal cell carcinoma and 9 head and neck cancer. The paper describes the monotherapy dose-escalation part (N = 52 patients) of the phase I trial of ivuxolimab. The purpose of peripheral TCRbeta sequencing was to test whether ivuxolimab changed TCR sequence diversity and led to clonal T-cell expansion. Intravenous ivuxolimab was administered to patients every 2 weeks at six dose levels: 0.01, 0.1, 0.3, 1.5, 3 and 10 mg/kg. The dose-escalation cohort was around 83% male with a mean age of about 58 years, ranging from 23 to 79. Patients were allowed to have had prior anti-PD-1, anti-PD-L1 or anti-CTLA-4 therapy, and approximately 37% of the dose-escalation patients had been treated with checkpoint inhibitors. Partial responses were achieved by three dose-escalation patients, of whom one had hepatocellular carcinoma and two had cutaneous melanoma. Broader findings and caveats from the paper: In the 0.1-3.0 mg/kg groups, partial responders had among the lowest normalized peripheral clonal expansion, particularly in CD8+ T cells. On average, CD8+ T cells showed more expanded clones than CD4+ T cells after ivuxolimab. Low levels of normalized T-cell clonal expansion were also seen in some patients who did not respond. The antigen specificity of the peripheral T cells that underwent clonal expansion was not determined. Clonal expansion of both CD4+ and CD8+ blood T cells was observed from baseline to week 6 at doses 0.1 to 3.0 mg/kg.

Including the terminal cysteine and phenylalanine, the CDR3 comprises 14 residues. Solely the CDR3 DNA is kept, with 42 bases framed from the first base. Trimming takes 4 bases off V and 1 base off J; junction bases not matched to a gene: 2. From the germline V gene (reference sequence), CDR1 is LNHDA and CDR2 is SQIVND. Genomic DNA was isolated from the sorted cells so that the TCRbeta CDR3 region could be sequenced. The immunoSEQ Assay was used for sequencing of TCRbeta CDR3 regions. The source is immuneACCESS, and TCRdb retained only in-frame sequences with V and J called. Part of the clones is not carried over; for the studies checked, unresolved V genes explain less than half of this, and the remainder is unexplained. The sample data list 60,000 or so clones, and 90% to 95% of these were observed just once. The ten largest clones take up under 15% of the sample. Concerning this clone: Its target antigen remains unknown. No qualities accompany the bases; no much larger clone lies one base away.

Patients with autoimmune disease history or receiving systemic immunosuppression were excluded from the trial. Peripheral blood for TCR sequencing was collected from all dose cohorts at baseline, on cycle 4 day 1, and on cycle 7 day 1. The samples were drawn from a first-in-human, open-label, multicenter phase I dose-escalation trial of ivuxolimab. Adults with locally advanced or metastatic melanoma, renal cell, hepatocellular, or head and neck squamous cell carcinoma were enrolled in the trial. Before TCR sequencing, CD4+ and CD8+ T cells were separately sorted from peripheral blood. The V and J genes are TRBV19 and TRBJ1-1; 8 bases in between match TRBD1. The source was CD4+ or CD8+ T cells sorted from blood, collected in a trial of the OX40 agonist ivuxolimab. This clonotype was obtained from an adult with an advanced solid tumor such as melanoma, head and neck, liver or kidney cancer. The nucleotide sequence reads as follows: TGTGCCAGTAGTAAAGGACAGGGGAACACTGAAGCTTTCTTT. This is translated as CASSKGQGNTEAFF.